This T cell receptor (beta chain) was sequenced during a study of spatial heterogeneity in lung cancer. Regarding the study as a whole: Higher tumor mutation counts went along with higher counts of expanded intratumoral alpha and beta TCRs. Expanded TCRs that were ubiquitous or regional had counts tracking ubiquitous and regional nonsynonymous mutations, respectively.

TCRdb re-called the 5' RACE reads with MiXCR, one entry per CDR3 protein. The sample contains thousands of distinct CDR3 sequences, approximately 9.3% of which appear only once. In its sample, this clonotype ranks as large (0.1 to 1%). Antigen specificity is unknown. Time point of the sample: sample taken at primary tumor resection. The sequences come from lung tumor tissue, collected at surgery. This receptor was identified in a female donor with early-stage non-small cell lung cancer.

The CDR3 coding sequence is TGTGCCAGCAGCTGGGCAGCGGGGAGTTACACAGATACGCAGTATTTT. Amino acids: CASSWAAGSYTDTQYF. The V and J genes are TRBV7-2 and TRBJ2-3; 7 bases match TRBD2. CDR1 and CDR2 from the germline V gene are SGHTA and FQGNSA. This CDR3 region has 16 residues. Trimming cost V 4 bases and J 2 bases; bases outside gene matches: 9. Based on the CDR3 plus reference TRBV7-2 and TRBJ2-3, the full variable domain is GAGVSQSPSNKVTEKGKDVELRCDPISGHTALYWYRQSLGQGLEFLIYFQGNSAPDKSGLPSDRFSAERTGGSVSTLTIQRTQQEDSAVYLCASSWAAGSYTDTQYFGPGTRLTVL.